These 3 T cell receptor beta chains were sequenced from one sample in a study of T cells in Graves' hyperthyroidism and ophthalmopathy. Using RNA transcripts as the source, TCR beta CDR3 regions were amplified. The HTBI primer set drove a first-round RT-PCR of the TCR CDR3. TCRdb recomputed calls from the multiplex PCR reads with MiXCR, one row per CDR3 protein. The sample has some 350,000 distinct CDR3 sequences; roughly 19% are singletons. The sample taken for sequencing was blood. These receptors came from a woman younger than 30 with Graves' hyperthyroidism.

The chain couples TRBV2 to TRBJ1-1; TRBD1 agrees at 9 bases. Germline V lookup: CDR1 SNHLY, CDR2 FYNNEI. V dropped 2 bases and J dropped 1; count of bases not matched to a gene: 2. The CDR3 spans 15 residues. The CDR3 is CASSEQGQGNTEAFF. The DNA of the CDR3 is TGTGCCAGCAGTGAACAGGGACAGGGGAACACTGAAGCTTTCTTT.

This clonotype occurred many times. The V call is TRBV12-3 or TRBV12-4, the J call TRBJ1-5; TRBD1 might be the D (5 bases). V lost 5 bases and J 1 base, leaving 15 bases between the germline ends. The CDR3 sequence is 16 residues long. CDR3 sequence: CASSPRTIGSNQPQHF. DNA of the CDR3: TGTGCCAGCAGTCCAAGGACAATTGGGAGCAATCAGCCCCAGCATTTT.

This clonotype was counted between two and nine times. The rearrangement joins TRBV11-2 to TRBJ2-7, with D perhaps TRBD1 or TRBD2 (5 bases each). This CDR3 is 13 amino acids long. From germline, CDR1 is SGHAT and CDR2 FQNNGV. Trimming left V 1 base short and J 5 bases short, with 9 bases between. The CDR3 is CASSLVGDHEQYF. CDR3 DNA: TGTGCCAGCAGCTTAGTAGGGGACCACGAGCAGTACTTC.